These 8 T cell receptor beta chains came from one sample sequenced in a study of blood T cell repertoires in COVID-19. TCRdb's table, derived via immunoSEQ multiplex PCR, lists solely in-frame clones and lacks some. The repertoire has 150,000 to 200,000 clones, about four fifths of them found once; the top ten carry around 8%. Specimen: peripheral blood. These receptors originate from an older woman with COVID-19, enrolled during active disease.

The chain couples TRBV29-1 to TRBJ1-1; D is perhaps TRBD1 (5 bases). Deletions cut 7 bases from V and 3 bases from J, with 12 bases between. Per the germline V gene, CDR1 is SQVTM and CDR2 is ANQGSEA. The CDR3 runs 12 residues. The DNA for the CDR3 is TGCAGCGCAAGGGGAGGCGACACTGAAGCTTTCTTT. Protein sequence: CSARGGDTEAFF.

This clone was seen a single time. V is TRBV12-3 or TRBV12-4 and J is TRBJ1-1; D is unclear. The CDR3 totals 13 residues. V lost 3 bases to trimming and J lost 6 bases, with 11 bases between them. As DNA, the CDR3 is TGTGCCAGCAGTTTCCAACAGTTCTCTGAAGCTTTCTTT. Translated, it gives CASSFQQFSEAFF.

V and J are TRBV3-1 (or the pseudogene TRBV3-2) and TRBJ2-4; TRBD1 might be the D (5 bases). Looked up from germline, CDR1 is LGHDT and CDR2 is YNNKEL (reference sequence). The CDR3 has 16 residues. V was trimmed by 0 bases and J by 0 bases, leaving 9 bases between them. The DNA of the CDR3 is TGTGCCAGCAGCCAAGATCAGGGATCAGCCAAAAACATTCAGTACTTC. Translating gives CASSQDQGSAKNIQYF.

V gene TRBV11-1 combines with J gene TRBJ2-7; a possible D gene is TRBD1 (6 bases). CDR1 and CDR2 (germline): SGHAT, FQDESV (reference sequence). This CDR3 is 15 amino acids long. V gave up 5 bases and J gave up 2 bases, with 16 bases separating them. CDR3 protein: CASSRQNGQTYEQYF. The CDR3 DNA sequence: TGTGCCAGCAGCCGGCAAAATGGACAGACCTACGAGCAGTACTTC.

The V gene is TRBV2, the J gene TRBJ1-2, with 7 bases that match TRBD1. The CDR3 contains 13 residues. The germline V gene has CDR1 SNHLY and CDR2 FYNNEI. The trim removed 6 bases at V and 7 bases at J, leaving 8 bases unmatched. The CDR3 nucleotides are TGTGCCAGCAGACCCACAGGGGCGGCTGGCTACACCTTC. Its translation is CASRPTGAAGYTF.

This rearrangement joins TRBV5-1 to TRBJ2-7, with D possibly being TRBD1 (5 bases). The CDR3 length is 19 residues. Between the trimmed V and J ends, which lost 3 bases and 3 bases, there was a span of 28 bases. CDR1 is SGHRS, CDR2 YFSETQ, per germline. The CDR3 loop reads CASSWDGAQVKNMDYEQYF. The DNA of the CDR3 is TGCGCCAGCAGCTGGGATGGGGCGCAGGTTAAGAATATGGACTACGAGCAGTACTTC.

CDR3 nucleotides: TGCGCCAGCAGCTTGGACAGGGGGCGTAACTATGGCTACACCTTC. Residues: CASSLDRGRNYGYTF. This chain connects TRBV5-1 to TRBJ1-2; 9 bases match TRBD1. V trimming: 0 bases; J trimming: 1 base; junction bases outside the gene matches: 1. Germline CDR1 SGHRS, CDR2 YFSETQ. The length of the CDR3 is 15 residues. The variable domain in full, with the rest retrieved from reference TRBV5-1 and TRBJ1-2, is KAGVTQTPRYLIKTRGQQVTLSCSPISGHRSVSWYQQTPGQGLQFLFEYFSETQRNKGNFPGRFSGRQFSNSRSEMNVSTLELGDSALYLCASSLDRGRNYGYTFGSGTRLTVV.

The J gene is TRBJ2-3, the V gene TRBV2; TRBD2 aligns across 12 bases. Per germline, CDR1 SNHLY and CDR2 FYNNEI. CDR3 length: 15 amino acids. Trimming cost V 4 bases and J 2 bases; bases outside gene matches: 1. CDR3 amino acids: CASSGLAGATDTQYF. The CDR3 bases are TGTGCCAGCAGTGGACTAGCGGGGGCCACAGATACGCAGTATTTT. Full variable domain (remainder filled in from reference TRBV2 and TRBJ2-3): EPEVTQTPSHQVTQMGQEVILRCVPISNHLYFYWYRQILGQKVEFLVSFYNNEISEKSEIFDDQFSVERPDGSNFTLKIRSTKLEDSAMYFCASSGLAGATDTQYFGPGTRLTVL.